One T cell receptor (beta chain) is described in this entry. Antigen unknown. The record originates from a study of Tregs in tolerant kidney transplant recipients. V lost 0 bases, J lost 2 bases, and 7 bases stayed unmatched. Germline CDR1 is LGHNA and CDR2 is YNFKEQ. The CDR3 contains 17 residues. Points from the study as a whole: This study did not directly address biological reproducibility.

The table came from immunoSEQ multiplex PCR; TCRdb's copy has only in-frame clones and leaves some out. The table has around 50,000 clones, about 89% seen once. Mixed chimerism was transient after nonmyeloablative marrow transplants from related graft donors. The receptor comes from a human patient who received a combined kidney and bone marrow transplant. The graft donor may have given rise to some T cells. The chain joins TRBV4-2 to TRBJ2-7; TRBD2 agrees at 10 bases. The sample here was CD8+ T cells from blood (PBMCs), taken 24 months after the transplant. The CDR3 DNA is TGTGCCAGCAGCCAAGATGATAAAAGCGGGGGGGCCTACGAGCAGTACTTC. It translates to CASSQDDKSGGAYEQYF.